These 30 T cell receptor beta chains share one sample of origin, sequenced in a study of identical twins listed by TCRdb under 2016. The library was prepared using 5' RACE. The instrument given in TCRdb is Illumina HiSeq 2000. In TCRdb, the public reads were trimmed at Q25 with fastp and aligned with MiXCR, with productive beta chains retained. CDR3 protein duplicates are merged, each entry listing the most common genes and DNA. The sample contains some 500,000 distinct CDR3 sequences, 14% of them found a single time. The top ten clonotypes cover 0.4% to 0.55% of the sample. The same sample was also studied in work on yellow fever vaccine responses in identical twins.

The sequenced sample consisted of CD4+ T cells sorted from blood. These receptors all stem from a woman aged 18-29 years in good health.

This clonotype was detected ten times or more. The chain uses TRBV9 and TRBJ2-5; D ambiguous. With 4 bases removed from V and 3 bases from J, the gap between germline ends came to 13 bases. There are 14 residues in the CDR3. Per the germline V gene, CDR1 is SGDLS and CDR2 is YYNGEE. CDR3 DNA: TGTGCCAGCAGCCCCCAAGACTTAGAAGAGACCCAGTACTTC. The encoded protein is CASSPQDLEETQYF. Based on the CDR3 plus reference TRBV9 and TRBJ2-5, the full variable domain is DSGVTQTPKHLITATGQRVTLRCSPRSGDLSVYWYQQSLDQGLQFLIQYYNGEERAKGNILERFSAQQFPDLHSELNLSSLELGDSALYFCASSPQDLEETQYFGPGTRLLVL.

This clonotype was picked up a small number of times. The chain employs TRBV20-1 and TRBJ2-7; 7 bases map to TRBD1. The V and J ends lost 5 bases and 2 bases, in that order; junction bases with no gene match: 9. The length of the CDR3 is 14 residues. CDR1 is DFQATT and CDR2 is SNEGSKA in the germline V gene (reference sequence). CDR3 bases: TGCAGTGCTTATGACAGGGTAAATCCCTACGAGCAGTACTTC. This sequence encodes CSAYDRVNPYEQYF.

This clonotype has only a few counts. The chain has TRBV2 and TRBJ2-1, with TRBD2 identical over 15 bases. V gave up 3 bases and J gave up 4 bases; unmatched junction bases: 4. Germline CDR1 is SNHLY and CDR2 is FYNNEI. The CDR3 covers 17 residues. The CDR3 DNA reads TGTGCCAGCAGTGATGGGACTAGCGGGGGGTCATACAATGAGCAGTTCTTC. Translated, it gives CASSDGTSGGSYNEQFF. Full variable domain (rest looked up from reference TRBV2 and TRBJ2-1): EPEVTQTPSHQVTQMGQEVILRCVPISNHLYFYWYRQILGQKVEFLVSFYNNEISEKSEIFDDQFSVERPDGSNFTLKIRSTKLEDSAMYFCASSDGTSGGSYNEQFFGPGTRLTVL.

The chain is built from TRBV5-1 and TRBJ1-2, with TRBD1 matching over 7 bases. V lost 2 bases and J lost 7; bases outside the gene matches: 14. Germline CDR1 SGHRS, CDR2 YFSETQ. This CDR3 spans 16 amino acids. CDR3 loop: CASSFHTGTASGGYTF. The CDR3 DNA sequence: TGCGCCAGCAGCTTTCATACCGGGACAGCCTCCGGTGGCTACACCTTC. Full variable domain (missing parts from reference TRBV5-1 and TRBJ1-2): KAGVTQTPRYLIKTRGQQVTLSCSPISGHRSVSWYQQTPGQGLQFLFEYFSETQRNKGNFPGRFSGRQFSNSRSEMNVSTLELGDSALYLCASSFHTGTASGGYTFGSGTRLTVV.

This clonotype was picked up a small number of times. The gene calls are TRBV29-1 and TRBJ1-4; D may be TRBD1 (6 bases). The CDR3 consists of 11 residues. Per germline, CDR1 SQVTM and CDR2 ANQGSEA. With 5 bases removed from V and 8 bases from J, the gap between germline ends came to 9 bases. CDR3 DNA: TGCAGCGTTATAGACAGGGAAAAACTGTTTTTT. This translates into CSVIDREKLFF.

This clonotype was seen a few times. The chain joins TRBV29-1 to TRBJ1-4; D call uncertain. This CDR3 contains 13 residues. Germline-derived CDR1 and CDR2 are SQVTM and ANQGSEA. V dropped 4 bases and J dropped 8 bases, with 14 bases sitting between them. Here the CDR3 DNA reads TGCAGCGTTGTGCGCGGTGTTGGGGAAAAACTGTTTTTT. Its protein product is CSVVRGVGEKLFF.

This clonotype occurred a few times. The rearrangement links TRBV7-9 to TRBJ2-1; D remains ambiguous. The V gene's germline CDR1 is SEHNR and CDR2 FQNEAQ (reference sequence). The CDR3 contains 15 residues. Trimming cost V 4 bases and J 6 bases, with 16 bases left between them. CDR3 amino acids: CASSSPLLGGNEQFF. Written as DNA, the CDR3 is TGTGCCAGCAGCTCCCCCCTCCTTGGTGGCAATGAGCAGTTCTTC. The variable domain in full, completed from reference TRBV7-9 and TRBJ2-1, reads DTGVSQNPRHKITKRGQNVTFRCDPISEHNRLYWYRQTLGQGPEFLTYFQNEAQLEKSRLLSDRFSAERPKGSFSTLEIQRTEQGDSAMYLCASSSPLLGGNEQFFGPGTRLTVL.

This clonotype was detected a few times. The rearrangement joins TRBV20-1 to TRBJ2-2, with 8 positions matching TRBD2. Germline V lookup: CDR1 DFQATT, CDR2 SNEGSKA (reference sequence). The CDR3 is 15 amino acids. The ends lost 1 base at V and 4 bases at J; junction bases unmatched: 5. The CDR3 nucleotides are TGCAGTGCTAGAGTCCCGGGACTAGTCACCGGGGAGCTGTTTTTT. This codes for CSARVPGLVTGELFF.

This clonotype was observed many times. This chain uses TRBV13 with TRBJ2-3; D is possibly TRBD1 or TRBD2 (5 bases each). V dropped 5 bases and J dropped 9 bases, with 15 bases sitting between them. The CDR3 runs 13 residues. Germline V gene lookup returns CDR1 PRHDT and CDR2 FYEKMQ (reference sequence). The CDR3 nucleotides are TGTGCCAGCAGCCCTTCGACCGGGACGACGCAGTATTTT. Its translation is CASSPSTGTTQYF. Variable domain in full (rest from reference TRBV13 and TRBJ2-3): AAGVIQSPRHLIKEKRETATLKCYPIPRHDTVYWYQQGPGQDPQFLISFYEKMQSDKGSIPDRFSAQQFSDYHSELNMSSLELGDSALYFCASSPSTGTTQYFGPGTRLTVL.

This clonotype has a handful of counts. This chain connects TRBV4-3 to TRBJ2-1; TRBD2 matches at 9 bases. This CDR3 spans 17 amino acids. Germline V gene sequence: CDR1 LGHNA, CDR2 YSLEER. With 0 bases clipped from V and 2 bases from J, the junction kept 5 bases outside the gene matches. This chain's CDR3 is CASSQDATSGAYNEQFF. The CDR3 DNA is TGCGCCAGCAGCCAAGATGCGACTAGCGGAGCCTACAATGAGCAGTTCTTC.

This clonotype has at least ten counts. This chain joins TRBV9 and TRBJ1-2; D unresolved. The CDR3 spans 15 residues. Trimming left V 4 bases short and J 8 bases short, with 21 bases between. CDR1 and CDR2 (germline): SGDLS, YYNGEE. CDR3 in amino acids: CASSFEDRGPRGYTF. CDR3 DNA: TGTGCCAGCAGCTTCGAGGACCGTGGGCCTCGAGGCTACACCTTC.

This clonotype was counted a few times. The rearrangement links TRBV28 to TRBJ1-5; D not resolved. V was cut by 4 bases and J by 3 bases, with 10 bases left in between. Germline assignment: CDR1 MDHEN and CDR2 SYDVKM. The CDR3 consists of 14 residues. The CDR3 DNA is TGTGCCAGCAGTTCGGGCGGCAACAATCAGCCCCAGCATTTT. Protein product: CASSSGGNNQPQHF. The whole variable domain, filled in from reference TRBV28 and TRBJ1-5, reads DVKVTQSSRYLVKRTGEKVFLECVQDMDHENMFWYRQDPGLGLRLIYFSYDVKMKEKGDIPEGYSVSREKKERFSLILESASTNQTSMYLCASSSGGNNQPQHFGDGTRLSIL.

This clonotype was counted a few times. V is TRBV6-2 or TRBV6-3 and J is TRBJ2-7; D is unclear. In germline, CDR1 is MNHEY, CDR2 SVGEGT. This CDR3 comprises 13 residues. V was shortened by 3 bases and J by 6 bases, with 12 bases between the two germline ends. The CDR3, as DNA: TGTGCCAGCAGTTATCCGACCATTCGCGAGCAGTACTTC. Protein sequence: CASSYPTIREQYF.

The gene calls are TRBV20-1 and TRBJ2-5; tentatively, D is TRBD2 (5 bases). Germline loops: CDR1 DFQATT, CDR2 SNEGSKA (reference sequence). The CDR3 loop spans 11 amino acids. With 7 bases removed from V and 5 bases from J, the gap between germline ends came to 11 bases. CDR3 nucleotide sequence: TGCAGTGGGGTAGCGACGGAGACCCAGTACTTC. This translates into CSGVATETQYF.

This clonotype was picked up a small number of times. The chain carries TRBV7-2 and TRBJ2-2, with D unclear. This CDR3 comprises 17 residues. CDR1 is SGHTA, CDR2 FQGNSA, per germline. Trimming removed 0 bases from V and 1 base from J, with 12 bases in between. The CDR3 protein is CASSLASERMNTGELFF. The CDR3 DNA reads TGTGCCAGCAGCTTAGCATCAGAACGGATGAACACCGGGGAGCTGTTTTTT.

This clonotype was detected a few times. CDR3 in DNA: TGCGCCAGCAGTGACTTTGGACTAGCGGGAGGGAGCTCCTACAATGAGCAGTTCTTC. Translating it yields CASSDFGLAGGSSYNEQFF. This chain joins TRBV10-2 and TRBJ2-1; 15 bases agree with TRBD2. Trimming cost V 3 bases and J 0 bases; bases outside gene matches: 6. Germline V gives CDR1 WSHSY, CDR2 SAAADI. The CDR3 is 19 residues long.

The chain couples TRBV20-1 to TRBJ2-1; perhaps TRBD2 as D (6 bases). The CDR3 is 14 amino acids. From germline, CDR1 is DFQATT and CDR2 SNEGSKA (reference sequence). V was shortened by 5 bases and J by 4 bases, with 15 bases between the two germline ends. In DNA form, the CDR3 reads TGCAGTGCTCCCTCCAGCGGGTCATACAATGAGCAGTTCTTC. The encoded protein is CSAPSSGSYNEQFF.

This chain uses TRBV2 with TRBJ2-2; possible D gene TRBD2, 5 bases. The germline CDR1 and CDR2 sequences are SNHLY and FYNNEI. V was cut by 8 bases and J by 0 bases, with 13 bases left in between. The CDR3 is 15 residues long. The CDR3 here is CASVQELANTGELFF. CDR3 sequence (DNA): TGTGCCAGCGTCCAAGAACTAGCGAACACCGGGGAGCTGTTTTTT.

This clonotype has only a few counts. The chain has TRBV20-1 and TRBJ2-1; 7 nucleotides agree with TRBD2. Germline V gene lookup returns CDR1 DFQATT and CDR2 SNEGSKA (reference sequence). V dropped 5 bases and J dropped 0; count of bases not matched to a gene: 7. The CDR3 sequence is 15 residues long. CDR3 in amino acids: CSASGGGSSYNEQFF. CDR3 nucleotides: TGCAGTGCTTCCGGCGGCGGGAGCTCCTACAATGAGCAGTTCTTC.

The chain employs TRBV29-1 and TRBJ1-3, with D possibly TRBD1 on 5 matching bases. The CDR3 loop spans 14 amino acids. Trimming removed 4 bases at V and 4 bases at J, with 14 bases between. Germline CDR1 SQVTM, CDR2 ANQGSEA. The CDR3 is CSVGGSDVGNTIYF. Here the CDR3 DNA reads TGCAGCGTTGGGGGGAGCGACGTCGGAAACACCATATATTTT.

The chain carries TRBV7-2 and TRBJ1-3, with D unclear. The CDR3 has 14 residues. Deletions cut 1 base from V and 7 bases from J, with 11 bases between. The germline V gene has CDR1 SGHTA and CDR2 FQGNSA. CDR3 DNA sequence: TGTGCCAGCAGCTTAGGGACGGCGGGGAACACCATATATTTT. Protein: CASSLGTAGNTIYF.

This clonotype was found a few times. V usage is TRBV5-1 and J usage is TRBJ2-7, with 9 bases fitting TRBD1. Germline CDR1 SGHRS, CDR2 YFSETQ. The CDR3 is made up of 15 amino acids. J lost 3 bases, V lost 4 bases, and 8 bases had no gene match. CDR3 in DNA: TGCGCCAGCAGCAAGGGCCTGGACAGGGGCTACGAGCAGTACTTC. Its translation: CASSKGLDRGYEQYF.

This clonotype was detected only a few times. The CDR3 protein is CASTPISGSTDTQYF. DNA of the CDR3: TGCGCCAGCACCCCCATCAGCGGGAGCACAGATACGCAGTATTTT. The gene calls are TRBV5-1 and TRBJ2-3; TRBD2 is a possible D gene (6 bases). The CDR3 runs to 15 residues. The V end was cut by 6 bases, the J end by 0 bases, with 14 bases between. Per germline, CDR1 SGHRS and CDR2 YFSETQ. Full variable domain (outside the CDR3, taken from reference TRBV5-1 and TRBJ2-3): KAGVTQTPRYLIKTRGQQVTLSCSPISGHRSVSWYQQTPGQGLQFLFEYFSETQRNKGNFPGRFSGRQFSNSRSEMNVSTLELGDSALYLCASTPISGSTDTQYFGPGTRLTVL.

This chain uses TRBV12-3 or TRBV12-4 with TRBJ1-5, with D unresolved. There are 13 residues in the CDR3. Trimming took off 7 bases at V and 1 base at J, with 8 bases between the two ends. This CDR3 is CASMGSSNQPQHF. DNA of the CDR3: TGTGCCAGCATGGGCAGCAGCAATCAGCCCCAGCATTTT.

This clonotype was detected a few times. The genes are TRBV29-1 and TRBJ2-7, with TRBD2 matching over 8 bases. J gave up 5 bases and V 5 bases, and 5 bases lay outside the gene matches. The CDR3 sequence is 12 residues long. Germline CDR1 is SQVTM and CDR2 is ANQGSEA. CDR3 region: CSVIPAGDEQYF. CDR3 bases: TGCAGCGTTATCCCAGCGGGGGACGAGCAGTACTTC.

V usage is TRBV20-1 and J usage is TRBJ2-2, with 10 bases lining up with TRBD2. This CDR3 comprises 15 residues. Germline CDR1 is DFQATT and CDR2 is SNEGSKA (reference sequence). V was clipped by 3 bases and J by 5 bases; unmatched bases: 6. The CDR3 nucleotides are TGCAGTGCTAGGGCTAGCGGGAGAGGGACCGGGGAGCTGTTTTTT. Translating it yields CSARASGRGTGELFF.

This clonotype was counted only a few times. DNA of the CDR3: TGCGCCAGCAGCCAGGCCGGGGGGACCCCCCGGAGGGATACGCAGTATTTT. It specifies CASSQAGGTPRRDTQYF. The chain is built from TRBV5-1 and TRBJ2-3, with 7 nucleotides matching TRBD2. CDR1 is SGHRS, CDR2 YFSETQ, per germline. The length of the CDR3 is 17 residues. Unmatched junction bases numbered 17, after V lost 4 bases and J lost 6 bases. Full variable domain (missing parts from reference TRBV5-1 and TRBJ2-3): KAGVTQTPRYLIKTRGQQVTLSCSPISGHRSVSWYQQTPGQGLQFLFEYFSETQRNKGNFPGRFSGRQFSNSRSEMNVSTLELGDSALYLCASSQAGGTPRRDTQYFGPGTRLTVL.

The chain couples TRBV20-1 to TRBJ2-7; D remains unclear. V lost 0 bases and J lost 0, with 6 bases in between. The CDR3 runs 13 residues. Germline CDR1 is DFQATT and CDR2 is SNEGSKA (reference sequence). The CDR3 DNA reads TGCAGTGCTAGAGACCCTAGCTCCTACGAGCAGTACTTC. Its protein is CSARDPSSYEQYF.

The sample holds a few counts of this clonotype. This rearrangement joins TRBV5-1 to TRBJ2-7, with D possibly matching TRBD2 (5 bases). The CDR3 is made up of 16 amino acids. Looked up from germline, CDR1 is SGHRS and CDR2 is YFSETQ. V lost 0 bases, J lost 0 bases, and 13 bases lay in between. The CDR3 DNA follows: TGCGCCAGCAGCTTGGGCGGGTCCCTGTACTCCTACGAGCAGTACTTC. This codes for CASSLGGSLYSYEQYF.

This clonotype has just a few counts. The CDR3 sequence is CASRTAWQPNNEQFF. As DNA, the CDR3 is TGTGCCAGCAGGACTGCTTGGCAGCCCAACAATGAGCAGTTCTTC. V gene TRBV12-3 or TRBV12-4 combines with J gene TRBJ2-1; no clear D. The V gene lost 6 bases and the J gene lost 5 bases, with 17 bases spanning the gap. CDR3 length: 15 residues.